The clone carrying this TCR beta chain was seen a handful of times. Of the isolated RNA, all was reverse transcribed, and so the sequenced material was expressed TCRB transcripts. This table comes from immunoSEQ multiplex PCR, and its TCRdb copy is limited to in-frame clones, with some not included. The repertoire holds around 340,000 clones, with around 8% as singletons. This sample was taken from a study of beta chain features in type 1 diabetes. This CDR3 has 16 amino acids. Germline loops: CDR1 MDHEN, CDR2 SYDVKM. With 0 bases removed from V and 8 bases from J, the gap between germline ends came to 19 bases.

This clonotype was sampled from a woman aged 18-29 years in good health. The V gene is TRBV28, the J gene TRBJ1-1; D is uncertain. The sequenced sample consisted of central memory CD4+ T cells from blood. Here the CDR3 reads CASSLWGSDGRKEAFF. In nucleotides, the CDR3 is TGTGCCAGCAGTTTATGGGGGTCAGACGGACGAAAAGAAGCTTTCTTT.